A selection of T cell receptor beta chains follows, all from one sample in a study of blood T cell repertoires in COVID-19. The method was immunoSEQ multiplex PCR; TCRdb's version includes in-frame clones alone and lacks a portion of them. This sample carries almost 400,000 clones, around nine tenths of them seen once, and the ten largest clones take approximately 1%. The sequenced sample consisted of PBMCs or T cells enriched from blood (not recorded which). The receptors here all came from a woman in her 30s with acute COVID-19. Both conserved end residues are part of each CDR3. The D gene is left open where the match is weak. Clone size is stated in some rows and not others, as once, few, many or a class when expanded.

>.|TRBJ2-2|.|TRBV24-1
CATSDLPARTGELFF
TGTGCCACCAGTGATTTGCCGGCTAGGACCGGGGAGCTGTTTTTT
>once|TRBJ2-2|.|TRBV6-4
CASKEDLNTGELFF
TGTGCCAGCAAAGAGGACTTGAACACCGGGGAGCTGTTTTTT
>.|TRBJ1-2|.|TRBV3-1/TRBV3-2
CASSPRGAAHGYTF
TGTGCCAGCAGCCCCCGTGGGGCGGCGCATGGCTACACCTTC
>.|TRBJ2-7|TRBD2|TRBV27
CASSLAGHPYEQYF
TGTGCCAGCAGCTTAGCGGGCCACCCCTACGAGCAGTACTTC
>.|TRBJ1-2|.|TRBV30
CAWARGGGSYGYTF
TGTGCCTGGGCACGGGGGGGCGGGAGCTATGGCTACACCTTC
>.|TRBJ2-6|.|TRBV19
CASSIDYWANVLTF
TGTGCCAGTAGTATAGACTACTGGGCCAACGTCCTGACTTTC
>.|TRBJ2-1|.|TRBV7-2
CASSLANPSYNEQFF
TGTGCCAGCAGCTTAGCCAATCCCTCCTACAATGAGCAGTTCTTC
>.|TRBJ1-2|TRBD1|TRBV6-5
CASSRDRRGYTF
TGTGCCAGCAGCCGGGACAGGCGAGGCTACACCTTC
>.|TRBJ2-2|.|TRBV7-2
CASTSGWGGPTGELFF
TGTGCCAGCACCTCTGGGTGGGGGGGCCCCACCGGGGAGCTGTTTTTT
>.|TRBJ1-5|.|TRBV6-5
CASSYAGGQPQHF
TGTGCCAGCAGTTACGCAGGAGGACAGCCCCAGCATTTT
>once|TRBJ2-7|TRBD1|TRBV28
CASSPRQGNYEQYF
TGTGCCAGCAGTCCTAGACAGGGTAACTACGAGCAGTACTTC
>.|TRBJ1-2|TRBD1|TRBV30
CALDRATNYGYTF
TGTGCCTTGGACAGGGCCACAAACTACGGCTACACCTTC
>.|TRBJ2-3|TRBD1|TRBV24-1
CATASGGDSSSTDTQYF
TGTGCCACGGCGTCAGGGGGCGATTCATCTAGCACAGATACGCAGTATTTT
>few|TRBJ1-1|TRBD1|TRBV10-3
CAIARPGQGTGEAFF
TGTGCCATCGCCCGCCCCGGACAGGGGACCGGGGAAGCTTTCTTT
>.|TRBJ1-5|TRBD1|TRBV4-1
CASSQDGQGVGPQHF
TGCGCCAGCAGCCAAGACGGACAGGGCGTGGGGCCCCAGCATTTT
>.|TRBJ1-5|TRBD1|TRBV7-2
CASSPKGAPPQHF
TGTGCCAGCAGCCCCAAGGGGGCGCCGCCCCAGCATTTT
>once|TRBJ1-1|TRBD1|TRBV7-6
CASSVNLGQPNTEAFF
TGTGCCAGCAGCGTTAATTTGGGACAGCCGAACACTGAAGCTTTCTTT
>.|TRBJ2-5|TRBD2|TRBV28
CASSFSGGLETQYF
TGTGCCAGCAGTTTCAGCGGGGGGCTGGAGACCCAGTACTTC
>.|TRBJ1-1|.|TRBV3-1/TRBV3-2
CASSQRTATEAFF
TGTGCCAGCAGCCAGAGGACAGCCACTGAAGCTTTCTTT
>.|TRBJ1-3|TRBD1|TRBV6-1
CASSDRQGHWNTIYF
TGTGCCAGCAGTGATAGACAGGGTCATTGGAACACCATATATTTT
>.|TRBJ1-5|TRBD1|TRBV28
CASNNDRGLAQHF
TGTGCCAGCAATAATGACAGGGGGCTGGCCCAGCATTTT
>.|TRBJ2-3|TRBD1|TRBV10-3
CAISVGQDTDTQYF
TGTGCCATCAGTGTAGGACAGGACACAGATACGCAGTATTTT
>.|TRBJ1-1|TRBD1|TRBV10-1
CASRVGQASEAFF
TGCGCCAGCAGGGTAGGACAGGCCTCGGAAGCTTTCTTT
>.|TRBJ2-5|TRBD2|TRBV6-5
CASTKGLAEETQYF
TGTGCCAGCACCAAGGGACTAGCGGAAGAGACCCAGTACTTC